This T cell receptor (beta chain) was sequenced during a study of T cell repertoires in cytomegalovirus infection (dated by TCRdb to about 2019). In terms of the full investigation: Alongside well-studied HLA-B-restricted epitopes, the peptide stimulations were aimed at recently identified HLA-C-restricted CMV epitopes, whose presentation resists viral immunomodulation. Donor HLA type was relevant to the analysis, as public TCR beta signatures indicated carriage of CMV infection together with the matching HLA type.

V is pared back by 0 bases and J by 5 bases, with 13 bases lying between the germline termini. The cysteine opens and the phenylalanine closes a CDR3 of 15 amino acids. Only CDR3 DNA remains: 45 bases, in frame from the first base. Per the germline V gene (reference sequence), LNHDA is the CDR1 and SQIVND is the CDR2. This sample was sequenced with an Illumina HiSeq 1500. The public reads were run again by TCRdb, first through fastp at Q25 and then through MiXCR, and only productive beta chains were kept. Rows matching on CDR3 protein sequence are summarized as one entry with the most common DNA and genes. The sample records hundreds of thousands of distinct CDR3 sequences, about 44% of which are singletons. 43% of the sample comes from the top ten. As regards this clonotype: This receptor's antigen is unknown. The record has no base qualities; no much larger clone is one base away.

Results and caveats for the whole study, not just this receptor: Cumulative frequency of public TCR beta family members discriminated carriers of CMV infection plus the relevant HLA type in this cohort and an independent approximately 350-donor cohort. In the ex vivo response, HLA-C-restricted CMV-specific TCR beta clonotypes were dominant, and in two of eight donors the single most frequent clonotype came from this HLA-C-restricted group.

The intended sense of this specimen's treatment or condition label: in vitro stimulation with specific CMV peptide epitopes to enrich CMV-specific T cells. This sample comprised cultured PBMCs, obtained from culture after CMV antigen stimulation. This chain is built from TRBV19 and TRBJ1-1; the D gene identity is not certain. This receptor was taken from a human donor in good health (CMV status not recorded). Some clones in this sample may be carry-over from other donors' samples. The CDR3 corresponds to CASSIDVDLGTEAFF. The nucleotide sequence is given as TGTGCCAGTAGTATAGATGTGGATTTGGGGACTGAAGCTTTCTTT.